This T cell receptor (beta chain) was found in a study of shared T cell receptors in the human thymus (dated by TCRdb to 2020 to 2022). About the study as a whole: The study investigated the way shared, self-reactive T-cell receptor alpha chains are produced in the human thymus.

Concerning this clone: The antigen it binds to is not known. Base-call qualities are not available, and no considerably larger clone is one nucleotide away.

The receptor library was made with the immunoSEQ multiplex PCR assay. The table was pulled from immuneACCESS by TCRdb, which kept in-frame rearrangements only. Such tables lose some clones; where checked, under half of the loss comes from unresolved V genes, and the rest has no known cause. A total of hundreds of thousands of clones appear in this sample, 80% to 90% of them only once. Over 0.008% of the sample rests with the top ten. V and J are trimmed by 5 bases and 5 bases, and the gene matches miss 11 bases of the junction. The cysteine opens and the phenylalanine closes a CDR3 of 15 amino acids. Just the 45-base CDR3 DNA is kept, in frame starting at base 1. Looking up the germline V gene yields CDR1 SGHTA and CDR2 FQGNSA. These data also featured in a second study, about human thymus T cells. The second study's authors report: Donors were immunologically healthy infants undergoing open corrective cardiac surgery for congenital heart defects in Finland. Thymus tissue was obtained as surgical resects removed during corrective cardiac surgery. Both the thymic and the peripheral blood repertoires appeared to show biased V and J gene segment usage. The related research reported highly overlapping thymic TCR repertoires among unrelated individuals. The study used about eight infant thymus samples plus four related peripheral blood samples to characterize TCR alpha and beta repertoires. The infant donors were roughly 6 to 250 days old, and the cohort included about 6 males and two females. After being mechanically released from the tissue, thymocytes were kept at -70 degrees C in pellets of roughly 9.5-32 million cells. A QIAsymphony instrument was used to extract genomic DNA from the frozen cell pellets. The immunoSEQ multiplex PCR assay was used to amplify the TCRB and TCRAD loci from a standardized quantity of quality-controlled genomic DNA. The amplicons spanned the V(D)J region and were long enough to cover the CDR3 and allow V and J genes to be identified. The amplicons were sequenced on an Illumina platform via the commercial immunoSEQ service. Primer bias and sequencing errors were corrected as previously described, and TCRAD and TCRB definitions were based on the IMGT database. Repertoires were analysed with immunoSEQ Analyzer 3.0 and VDJTools, covering basic statistics, V/J segment usage, diversity estimates, rarefaction and pairwise overlap. Diversity was estimated using the Chao1, ChaoE, Efron-Thisted, Shannon and inverse Simpson indices, and was also estimated on datasets down-sampled to the size of the smallest sample. Repertoire overlap used strict matching of CDR3 nucleotide sequence, V gene and J gene, with Jaccard-based multidimensional scaling clustering. Thymus samples yielded on average around 800,000 unique TCRB clonotypes, compared with some 89,000 from blood samples.

The sample was thymocytes. This clonotype was sampled from a boy in the first two years of life with a congenital heart defect. Donor details come from another sample of the same person, matched by shared clones. The receptor chain draws on TRBV7-2 and TRBJ1-1, with 7 central nucleotides matching TRBD1. The CDR3 is CASSPLTGVVTEAFF. The DNA sequence is TGTGCCAGCAGCCCCCTCACAGGGGTGGTGACTGAAGCTTTCTTT.